This T cell receptor (beta chain) emerged from a study of radiation and T cells in renal cell carcinoma. Generated by immunoSEQ multiplex PCR, the TCRdb table keeps only in-frame clones and is missing some. Of 120,000 or so clones detected, roughly four fifths appear once; the ten largest clones hold 5.8%. Time point: blood 2 weeks post-SBRT. As to treatment: 15 Gy SBRT to primary tumor, nephrectomy 4 weeks later. CDR1 and CDR2 from the germline V gene are SGHKS and YYEKEE (reference sequence). Trimming removed 2 bases at V and 0 bases at J, with 17 bases between. This CDR3 is built from 17 residues. Source: blood, taken from a patient whose treatment included radiotherapy and nephrectomy. The source of this sequence is a man aged 50-60 years with renal cell carcinoma. The chain is built from TRBV5-5 and TRBJ1-1; a weak D match, TRBD1 (6 bases). Written as DNA, the CDR3 is TGTGCCAGCAGCTTTAGGAGGGACACATCGATGAACACTGAAGCTTTCTTT. This encodes CASSFRRDTSMNTEAFF. Supplemented by reference TRBV5-5 and TRBJ1-1, the full variable domain reads DAGVTQSPTHLIKTRGQQVTLRCSPISGHKSVSWYQQVLGQGPQFIFQYYEKEERGRGNFPDRFSARQFPNYSSELNVNALLLGDSALYLCASSFRRDTSMNTEAFFGQGTRLTVV.